The 25 T cell receptor beta chains presented below share a single source sample, sequenced in a study of blood T cell repertoires in COVID-19. Only in-frame clones appear in the TCRdb table, and some are missing; sequencing was by immunoSEQ multiplex PCR. The data show about 100,000 clones, about 88% seen once. Sequencing input: peripheral blood. Source of these receptors: a man aged 25-40 years in a cohort sampled during active COVID-19.

The table lists this clone with a count of one. This sequence joins TRBV28 and TRBJ2-4, with a weak D call TRBD1 (5 bases). CDR1 is MDHEN, CDR2 SYDVKM, per germline. The CDR3 is made up of 18 amino acids. Trimming cost V 1 base and J 0 bases, with 16 bases left between them. CDR3 DNA: TGTGCCAGCAGTTTATTTAAGGGGCTGGGGCTAGCCAAAAACATTCAGTACTTC. Amino acid sequence: CASSLFKGLGLAKNIQYF.

At least ten counts were recorded for this clone. CDR3 in DNA: TGTGCCAGCAGTGACGGGGGGGCCACAGATACGCAGTATTTT. Translated: CASSDGGATDTQYF. This chain joins TRBV6-4 and TRBJ2-3; D possibly corresponds to TRBD2 (7 bases). V lost 2 bases and J 2 bases, leaving 8 bases between the germline ends. The CDR3 contains 14 residues. Germline CDR1 reads MRHNA; CDR2 reads SNTAGT.

This chain connects TRBV7-2 to TRBJ2-7; D might be TRBD2 (6 bases). Germline loops: CDR1 SGHTA, CDR2 FQGNSA. The CDR3 is made up of 14 amino acids. The ends were cut back, 1 base at V and 3 bases at J, with 10 bases in the middle. The CDR3 DNA sequence: TGTGCCAGCAGCTTAGTGATGGGGGGCTACGAGCAGTACTTC. Translating it yields CASSLVMGGYEQYF.

This chain connects TRBV5-1 to TRBJ2-2; 11 bases agree with TRBD2. The V gene end was trimmed by 2 bases and the J gene end by 4 bases; junction bases not matched to a gene: 10. Germline loops: CDR1 SGHRS, CDR2 YFSETQ. CDR3 size: 18 residues. CDR3 amino acids: CASSFGVTGLAGTGELFF. CDR3 in DNA: TGCGCCAGCAGCTTTGGGGTGACAGGACTAGCGGGCACCGGGGAGCTGTTTTTT.

The V and J genes are TRBV6-5 and TRBJ1-2; 9 bases map to TRBD1. The V and J ends lost 2 bases and 7 bases, in that order; junction bases with no gene match: 5. Germline CDR1 reads MNHEY; CDR2 reads SVGAGI. The CDR3 loop spans 14 amino acids. This CDR3 is CASSYADRGTGYTF. The CDR3 DNA sequence: TGTGCCAGCAGTTACGCGGACAGGGGAACTGGCTACACCTTC.

CDR3 sequence reads: CASSDWRGYGYTF. DNA of the CDR3: TGTGCCAGCAGCGATTGGAGAGGCTATGGCTACACCTTC. The chain joins TRBV7-3 to TRBJ1-2; D gene unclear. Trimming removed 5 bases from V and 4 bases from J, with 11 bases in between. The length of the CDR3 is 13 residues. Germline lookup yields CDR1 SGHTA and CDR2 FQGTGA.

The chain carries TRBV13 and TRBJ2-7; unclear D gene. The CDR3 is made up of 13 amino acids. CDR1 and CDR2 (germline): PRHDT, FYEKMQ (reference sequence). The V end was cut by 5 bases, the J end by 3 bases, with 11 bases between. The CDR3 bases are TGTGCCAGCAGCCCCGAGGCGAACTACGAGCAGTACTTC. Protein sequence: CASSPEANYEQYF.

V gene TRBV5-5 combines with J gene TRBJ2-1; TRBD2 agrees at 12 bases. With V trimmed by 1 base and J by 5 bases, 10 bases remained unmatched. Germline V lookup: CDR1 SGHKS, CDR2 YYEKEE (reference sequence). The CDR3 totals 18 residues. The CDR3 bases are TGTGCCAGCAGCTTGTTGGGACTAGCGGGCCAAGGGAACAATGAGCAGTTCTTC. It is translated as CASSLLGLAGQGNNEQFF.

J is TRBJ2-3 and V is TRBV27, with D unclear. CDR1 and CDR2 from the germline V gene are MNHEY and SMNVEV (reference sequence). This CDR3 region has 12 residues. The germline V and J ends were trimmed by 2 bases and 4 bases, with 4 bases remaining between them. The CDR3 DNA reads as TGTGCCAGCAGTTTAATCGCAGATACGCAGTATTTT. Its protein is CASSLIADTQYF.

J is TRBJ2-1 and V is TRBV2; 9 nucleotides match TRBD1. The germline V gene has CDR1 SNHLY and CDR2 FYNNEI. V shed 5 bases, J shed 9 bases, and the junction held 8 bases outside the gene matches. The CDR3 sequence is 14 residues long. CDR3: CASSSTGGWFEQFF. The DNA of the CDR3 is TGTGCCAGCAGTTCTACAGGGGGCTGGTTTGAGCAGTTCTTC.

This chain uses TRBV29-1 with TRBJ2-1; weak D call: TRBD1 (6 bases). The CDR3 loop spans 13 amino acids. The germline V gene has CDR1 SQVTM and CDR2 ANQGSEA. V lost 7 bases and J lost 4, with 14 bases in between. The CDR3 spells CSGYRDTYNEQFF. The DNA for the CDR3 is TGCAGCGGCTACCGGGACACATACAATGAGCAGTTCTTC.

This clone has a handful of counts. This chain joins TRBV6-6 and TRBJ1-5, with D possibly TRBD1 on 5 matching bases. Germline V gene data show CDR1 as MNHNY and CDR2 as SVGAGI (reference sequence). Trimming left V 5 bases short and J 2 bases short, with 13 bases between. This CDR3 region has 15 residues. This CDR3 is CASSRDGEGNQPQHF. The DNA of the CDR3 is TGTGCCAGCAGTCGGGACGGGGAAGGCAATCAGCCCCAGCATTTT.

The chain recombines TRBV14 with TRBJ1-2, with unresolved D. This CDR3 has 15 amino acids. Trimming took off 4 bases at V and 1 base at J, with 13 bases between the two ends. Per germline, CDR1 SGHDN and CDR2 FVKESK. The DNA of the CDR3 is TGTGCCAGCAGCCCGACGGGGTATGATAACTATGGCTACACCTTC. It yields the protein CASSPTGYDNYGYTF.

The genes are TRBV5-1 and TRBJ2-6; the D is unclear. CDR1 and CDR2 (germline): SGHRS, YFSETQ. CDR3 length: 16 residues. V was cut by 4 bases and J by 0 bases, with 11 bases left in between. The chain's CDR3 is CASSLARYSGANVLTF. CDR3 nucleotide sequence: TGCGCCAGCAGCCTTGCCCGGTACTCTGGGGCCAACGTCCTGACTTTC.

J is TRBJ1-2 and V is TRBV3-1 (or the pseudogene TRBV3-2); TRBD1 matches at 9 bases. V dropped 4 bases and J dropped 2; count of bases not matched to a gene: 11. The CDR3 totals 17 residues. Germline V CDR1 and CDR2: LGHDT, YNNKEL (reference sequence). Here the CDR3 reads CASSPYSGTGTNYGYTF. The CDR3, as DNA: TGTGCCAGCAGCCCCTACTCCGGGACAGGGACCAACTATGGCTACACCTTC.

The count of this clone is one. The CDR3 nucleotides are TGTGCCAGCAGTTACTCGAGAGGGGGCGCGGCTGGAAACACCATATATTTT. This translates into CASSYSRGGAAGNTIYF. The chain combines TRBV6-2 or TRBV6-3 with TRBJ1-3, with 7 bases aligning to TRBD1. Trimming cost V 0 bases and J 2 bases; bases outside gene matches: 7. The CDR3 has 17 residues. Germline CDR1 reads MNHEY; CDR2 reads SVGEGT.

V and J are TRBV29-1 and TRBJ2-3, with TRBD1 as a possible D gene (6 bases). Trimming took off 2 bases at V and 2 bases at J, with 17 bases between the two ends. The CDR3 is 16 residues long. Germline V gene lookup returns CDR1 SQVTM and CDR2 ANQGSEA. The CDR3 region is CSVEQGHAPHTDTQYF. DNA for the CDR3: TGCAGCGTTGAACAGGGACACGCTCCACACACAGATACGCAGTATTTT.

This chain links TRBV5-4 with TRBJ1-2, with D uncertain. Trimming removed 4 bases from V and 3 bases from J, with 16 bases in between. The CDR3 loop spans 15 amino acids. CDR1 and CDR2 (germline): SGHNT, YYREEE (reference sequence). CDR3 region: CASSIRRGSYYGYTF. DNA for the CDR3: TGTGCCAGCAGCATACGACGGGGTTCGTACTATGGCTACACCTTC.

The chain combines TRBV5-1 with TRBJ2-3, with 7 bases matching TRBD1. V was pared by 4 bases and J by 3 bases, with 5 bases of the junction left unmatched. The germline V gene has CDR1 SGHRS and CDR2 YFSETQ. The CDR3 runs 14 residues. The CDR3 nucleotides are TGCGCCAGCAGCCCCGACAGGGCGACAGATACGCAGTATTTT. Its protein product is CASSPDRATDTQYF.

This chain joins TRBV29-1 and TRBJ1-2; D remains ambiguous. Germline V gives CDR1 SQVTM, CDR2 ANQGSEA. The CDR3 totals 11 residues. Trimming removed 7 bases at V and 6 bases at J, with 12 bases between. The CDR3 sequence is CSGWAGDGYTF. The CDR3 DNA is TGCAGCGGTTGGGCCGGGGATGGCTACACCTTC.

The chain links TRBV18 to TRBJ2-5; D is possibly TRBD2 (5 bases). V shed 5 bases and J shed 1 base, with 8 bases lying between them. The germline V gene encodes CDR1 KGHSH and CDR2 LQKENI. The CDR3 is made up of 13 amino acids. For the CDR3, the DNA is TGTGCCAGCTCAGGACTTGTCCAAGAGACCCAGTACTTC. Translating it yields CASSGLVQETQYF.

This clone was seen more than once but under ten times. The CDR3: CASSLVGTAPFGYTF. The DNA for the CDR3 is TGTGCCAGCAGCTTGGTAGGGACAGCACCTTTTGGCTACACCTTC. This chain connects TRBV5-5 to TRBJ1-2; 7 nucleotides match TRBD1. Trimming took 0 bases from V and 7 from J; bases not matched to a gene: 9. CDR3 size: 15 residues. In germline, CDR1 is SGHKS, CDR2 YYEKEE (reference sequence).

The chain couples TRBV27 to TRBJ2-1; perhaps TRBD1 as D (5 bases). CDR1 is MNHEY, CDR2 SMNVEV, per germline (reference sequence). V lost 4 bases and J lost 5, with 27 bases in between. The CDR3 covers 19 residues. CDR3 sequence reads: CASSSYNPAPRGDHNEQFF. The CDR3 DNA follows: TGTGCCAGCAGTTCATACAACCCAGCTCCTAGGGGTGACCACAATGAGCAGTTCTTC.

This clone has a single count. The V gene is TRBV13, the J gene TRBJ2-1; 9 nucleotides align to TRBD1. V shed 2 bases, J shed 8 bases, and the junction held 7 bases outside the gene matches. Germline CDR1 reads PRHDT; CDR2 reads FYEKMQ (reference sequence). The CDR3 length is 15 residues. The CDR3 region has the DNA TGTGCCAGCAGCTTATTAAAACAGGGGGCCTATGAGCAGTTCTTC. It encodes CASSLLKQGAYEQFF.

The rearrangement uses TRBV11-2 and TRBJ2-3; 9 bases fit TRBD2. Germline-derived CDR1 and CDR2 are SGHAT and FQNNGV. The CDR3 is 14 amino acids. The junction had 5 bases not matched to a gene; V was cut back by 5 bases and J by 5 bases. The CDR3 loop is CASSRGTSLDTQYF. The CDR3 nucleotides are TGTGCCAGCAGCCGGGGGACTAGCCTAGATACGCAGTATTTT.